This TCR beta chain was identified in a study of control samples from healthy donors and cancer patients. The length of the CDR3 is 16 residues. Germline CDR1 and CDR2: DFQATT and SNEGSKA (reference sequence). Trimming removed 3 bases from V and 0 bases from J, with 15 bases in between. Here immunoSEQ multiplex PCR was the method, and the copy in TCRdb shows in-frame clones only, minus some. The sample records some 150,000 clones, 85% to 95% being singletons. The chain recombines TRBV20-1 with TRBJ1-3, with D perhaps matching TRBD1 (5 bases). The TCR was taken from a man between 35 and 55 years old in good health. Sequenced material: blood. The DNA for the CDR3 is TGCAGTGCTAGTTCCGAGGGACGCGGCTCTGGAAACACCATATATTTT. Translation gives CSASSEGRGSGNTIYF.